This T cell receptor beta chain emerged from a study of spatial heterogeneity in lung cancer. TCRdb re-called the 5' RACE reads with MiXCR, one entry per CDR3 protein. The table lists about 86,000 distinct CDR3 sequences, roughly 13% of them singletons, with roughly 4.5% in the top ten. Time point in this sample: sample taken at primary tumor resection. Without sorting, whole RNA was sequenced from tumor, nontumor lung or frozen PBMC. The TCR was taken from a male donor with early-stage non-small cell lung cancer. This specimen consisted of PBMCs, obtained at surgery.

The CDR3 nucleotides read TGTGCCTGGAGTGAGGGACAGCCCCAAGAGACCCAGTACTTC. Encoded protein: CAWSEGQPQETQYF. This rearrangement joins TRBV30 to TRBJ2-5; TRBD1 matches at 7 bases. Germline loops: CDR1 GTSNPN, CDR2 SVGIG (reference sequence). The CDR3 runs 14 residues. V shed 1 base, J shed 1 base, and the junction held 3 bases outside the gene matches.